Following are 32 T cell receptor beta chains from one sample sequenced in a study of blood T cell repertoires in COVID-19. Repertoires were generated with immunoSEQ multiplex PCR, while TCRdb's copy carries only in-frame clones and drops some. The data show fewer than 300,000 clones, with 87% seen just once and 2% to 2.5% held by the top ten. The sample taken for sequencing was peripheral blood. The receptors come from a woman aged 45 to 65 with acute or convalescent COVID-19.

The rearrangement uses TRBV4-3 and TRBJ2-1; TRBD2 matches at 13 bases. This CDR3 region has 20 residues. CDR1 and CDR2 (germline): LGHNA, YSLEER. Trimming cost V 0 bases and J 2 bases; bases outside gene matches: 10. CDR3 nucleotide sequence: TGCGCCAGCAGCCAAGATCAAGGACTAGCGGGAGCATTAGCCTACAATGAGCAGTTCTTC. Its translation: CASSQDQGLAGALAYNEQFF.

The chain employs TRBV7-9 and TRBJ1-2; D uncertain. This CDR3 is 15 amino acids long. Germline V CDR1 and CDR2: SEHNR, FQNEAQ (reference sequence). The V end was cut by 5 bases, the J end by 0 bases, with 13 bases between. The CDR3 loop is CASSHSTLANYGYTF. CDR3 in DNA: TGTGCCAGCAGCCATAGCACACTAGCTAACTATGGCTACACCTTC. Full variable domain (remainder filled in from reference TRBV7-9 and TRBJ1-2): DTGVSQNPRHKITKRGQNVTFRCDPISEHNRLYWYRQTLGQGPEFLTYFQNEAQLEKSRLLSDRFSAERPKGSFSTLEIQRTEQGDSAMYLCASSHSTLANYGYTFGSGTRLTVV.

The rearrangement joins TRBV18 to TRBJ1-1, with 7 bases matching TRBD1. Germline CDR1 KGHSH, CDR2 LQKENI. The CDR3 has 15 residues. V was clipped by 3 bases and J by 0 bases; unmatched bases: 4. The CDR3 sequence: CASSPIQGLNTEAFF. CDR3 nucleotides: TGTGCCAGCTCACCTATACAGGGGTTGAACACTGAAGCTTTCTTT.

The chain links TRBV7-2 to TRBJ2-7; tentatively, D is TRBD2 (5 bases). The CDR3 is 12 residues long. Germline V CDR1 and CDR2: SGHTA, FQGNSA. Trimming shortened V by 5 bases and J by 7 bases, and 12 bases separated the two germline ends. DNA for the CDR3: TGTGCCAGCAGCACGGACTTTTTAGAGCAGTACTTC. It is translated as CASSTDFLEQYF.

This clone was seen just once. The chain recombines TRBV2 with TRBJ1-1, with D maybe TRBD1 (6 bases). This CDR3 region has 15 residues. The germline V gene encodes CDR1 SNHLY and CDR2 FYNNEI. The V end lost 4 bases, the J end lost 6 bases, and 18 bases lay between the germline ends. The CDR3 DNA is TGTGCCAGCAGTGTTCTAGGGGGGGGGCAAGCTGAAGCTTTCTTT. Amino acid sequence: CASSVLGGGQAEAFF.

V usage is TRBV7-2 and J usage is TRBJ2-1; weak D call: TRBD2 (5 bases). Trimming left V 5 bases short and J 3 bases short, with 17 bases between. Germline assignment: CDR1 SGHTA and CDR2 FQGNSA. The CDR3 is 16 residues long. DNA of the CDR3: TGTGCCAGCAGCCCCCCGGGCCAAGCGGTCTACAATGAGCAGTTCTTC. This encodes CASSPPGQAVYNEQFF.

This chain connects TRBV27 to TRBJ2-1, with D maybe TRBD2 (6 bases). Trimming pared 3 bases from V and 4 bases from J, leaving 13 bases between. Per the germline V gene, CDR1 is MNHEY and CDR2 is SMNVEV (reference sequence). The length of the CDR3 is 15 residues. The CDR3 nucleotides are TGTGCCAGCAGTTTTGGGGCCGGGAGTTACAATGAGCAGTTCTTC. Protein product: CASSFGAGSYNEQFF.

This chain joins TRBV4-3 and TRBJ2-3, with 10 bases lining up with TRBD2. The trim removed 5 bases at V and 5 bases at J, leaving 10 bases unmatched. The CDR3 extends over 16 amino acids. In germline, CDR1 is LGHNA, CDR2 YSLEER. The CDR3 DNA sequence: TGCGCCAGCAGCATGTCTAGCGGGGGAGGAGGAGATACGCAGTATTTT. It codes for CASSMSSGGGGDTQYF.

This rearrangement joins TRBV5-1 to TRBJ1-1; D is unresolved. CDR1 is SGHRS and CDR2 is YFSETQ in the germline V gene. Trimming pared 0 bases from V and 3 bases from J, leaving 12 bases between. The CDR3 is made up of 15 amino acids. For the CDR3, the DNA is TGCGCCAGCAGCTTGGAGGCAGGCGAAGACACTGAAGCTTTCTTT. It encodes CASSLEAGEDTEAFF.

The chain couples TRBV2 to TRBJ1-5; 7 bases line up with TRBD1. CDR3 size: 15 residues. In germline, CDR1 is SNHLY, CDR2 FYNNEI. The J segment lost 7 bases and the V segment lost 6 bases, leaving 12 bases of the junction unmatched. CDR3 in amino acids: CASRGGDLRGQPQHF. Here the CDR3 DNA reads TGTGCCAGCAGAGGGGGCGACCTACGAGGGCAGCCCCAGCATTTT.

The CDR3 DNA reads as TGTGCCAGCACCTCCGGGACACCCAACACCGGGGAGCTGTTTTTT. Amino acid sequence: CASTSGTPNTGELFF. This rearrangement joins TRBV5-4 to TRBJ2-2, with D possibly TRBD1 on 6 matching bases. V lost 6 bases and J lost 2, with 14 bases in between. The germline CDR1 and CDR2 sequences are SGHNT and YYREEE (reference sequence). The CDR3 consists of 15 residues. Complete variable domain (other parts from reference TRBV5-4 and TRBJ2-2): ETGVTQSPTHLIKTRGQQVTLRCSSQSGHNTVSWYQQALGQGPQFIFQYYREEENGRGNFPPRFSGLQFPNYSSELNVNALELDDSALYLCASTSGTPNTGELFFGEGSRLTVL.

CDR3 sequence reads: CASSPGLGNYEQYF. DNA of the CDR3: TGCGCCAGCAGCCCCGGACTAGGAAACTACGAGCAGTACTTC. This chain joins TRBV5-1 and TRBJ2-7, with 7 positions matching TRBD2. Germline CDR1 SGHRS, CDR2 YFSETQ. With V trimmed by 4 bases and J by 3 bases, 7 bases remained unmatched. The CDR3 runs 14 residues.

The chain has TRBV7-8 and TRBJ2-5; 12 nucleotides match TRBD2. After removal of 5 bases from V and 5 bases from J, the junction contained 9 bases not matched to a gene. The CDR3 runs 16 residues. The germline CDR1 and CDR2 sequences are SGHVS and FQNEAQ. In DNA, the CDR3 is TGTGCCAGCAGCCCCGGACTAGCGGGGATGATCGAGACCCAGTACTTC. Translating it yields CASSPGLAGMIETQYF.

The rearrangement links TRBV6-4 to TRBJ2-2; D gene ambiguous. V was clipped by 3 bases and J by 4 bases, with 12 bases between them. This CDR3 is built from 15 residues. Germline loops: CDR1 MRHNA, CDR2 SNTAGT. The CDR3 sequence: CASSESAAFTGELFF. The DNA for the CDR3 is TGTGCCAGCAGTGAAAGCGCGGCATTCACCGGGGAGCTGTTTTTT.

The rearrangement uses TRBV30 and TRBJ2-1; TRBD2 matches at 12 bases. CDR1 is GTSNPN and CDR2 is SVGIG in the germline V gene (reference sequence). This CDR3 spans 14 amino acids. The V and J ends lost 8 bases and 7 bases, in that order; junction bases with no gene match: 9. CDR3 nucleotide sequence: TGTGCCGGGAATCCTAGCGGGGGGGGGAATGAGCAGTTCTTC. This translates into CAGNPSGGGNEQFF.

The J gene is TRBJ2-1, the V gene TRBV7-8, with a weak D call TRBD1 (5 bases). There are 19 residues in the CDR3. Germline V lookup: CDR1 SGHVS, CDR2 FQNEAQ. V was cut by 3 bases and J by 0 bases, with 21 bases left in between. The CDR3 protein is CASSFLTERTPRSYNEQFF. The CDR3 nucleotides read TGTGCCAGCAGCTTCTTGACAGAAAGGACGCCGCGCTCCTACAATGAGCAGTTCTTC. Based on the CDR3 plus reference TRBV7-8 and TRBJ2-1, the full variable domain is GAGVSQSPRYKVAKRGQDVALRCDPISGHVSLFWYQQALGQGPEFLTYFQNEAQLDKSGLPSDRFFAERPEGSVSTLKIQRTQQEDSAVYLCASSFLTERTPRSYNEQFFGPGTRLTVL.

Concerning this clone: The same CDR3 also results from other DNA sequences found in this sample. The CDR3 region has the DNA TGTGCCAGCAGTGACCGGACAGGGCGTCAGCCCCAGCATTTT. It yields the protein CASSDRTGRQPQHF. The V gene is TRBV2, the J gene TRBJ1-5; 8 positions agree with TRBD1. The V gene end was trimmed by 3 bases and the J gene end by 6 bases; junction bases not matched to a gene: 4. Germline V gene sequence: CDR1 SNHLY, CDR2 FYNNEI. The CDR3 is 14 amino acids.

The gene calls are TRBV5-4 and TRBJ2-3, with TRBD1 matching 9 bases. The junction had 5 bases not matched to a gene; V was cut back by 2 bases and J by 1 base. Germline assignment: CDR1 SGHNT and CDR2 YYREEE (reference sequence). The CDR3 is 16 amino acids. CDR3 sequence (DNA): TGTGCCAGCAGCTTTCCGACAGGGGGTGGCACAGATACGCAGTATTTT. This sequence encodes CASSFPTGGGTDTQYF.

On this clone itself: Its ends do not fully match the called genes, so a read error is possible. The chain joins TRBV14 to TRBJ1-1, with D maybe TRBD1 (5 bases). The CDR3 is 13 amino acids. Looked up from germline, CDR1 is SGHDN and CDR2 is FVKESK. CDR3 coding DNA: TGTGCCAGCAGCCAAGGACAGCTCACTGAAGTTTTCTTT. Its translation: CASSQGQLTEVFF.

The CDR3 reads CASTPAGVTDTQYF. Here the CDR3 DNA reads TGTGCCAGCACCCCAGCGGGAGTCACAGATACGCAGTATTTT. The chain uses TRBV28 and TRBJ2-3; 8 bases agree with TRBD2. CDR3 length: 14 residues. The germline V gene encodes CDR1 MDHEN and CDR2 SYDVKM. Losses at the gene ends were 7 bases for V and 2 bases for J; bases not matched to a gene: 5.

This clone was recorded once. The rearrangement links TRBV9 to TRBJ1-4, with a weak D call TRBD1 (6 bases). CDR3 length equals 18 residues. Germline CDR1 is SGDLS and CDR2 is YYNGEE. Between the trimmed V and J ends, which lost 0 bases and 0 bases, there was a span of 15 bases. CDR3 loop: CASSVAGPDRTTNEKLFF. The DNA of the CDR3 is TGTGCCAGCAGCGTAGCCGGACCCGACAGGACAACTAATGAAAAACTGTTTTTT.

The genes are TRBV5-4 and TRBJ2-5, with 7 positions matching TRBD2. The CDR3 is made up of 15 amino acids. Germline V gene data show CDR1 as SGHNT and CDR2 as YYREEE (reference sequence). The V segment lost 4 bases and the J segment 5 bases; nucleotides outside the gene matches: 11. As DNA, the CDR3 is TGTGCCAGCAGCCAGGACCCCGAGGGAGGGGAGACCCAGTACTTC. Its translation is CASSQDPEGGETQYF.

The chain has TRBV7-3 and TRBJ2-1, with 15 nucleotides matching TRBD2. Per the germline V gene, CDR1 is SGHTA and CDR2 is FQGTGA. There are 17 residues in the CDR3. Unmatched junction bases numbered 3, after V lost 4 bases and J lost 2 bases. The CDR3 is CASSSGLAGGTYNEQFF. In DNA form, the CDR3 reads TGTGCCAGCAGCTCGGGACTAGCGGGAGGCACCTACAATGAGCAGTTCTTC. The whole variable domain, filled in from reference TRBV7-3 and TRBJ2-1, reads GAGVSQTPSNKVTEKGKYVELRCDPISGHTALYWYRQSLGQGPEFLIYFQGTGAADDSGLPNDRFFAVRPEGSVSTLKIQRTERGDSAVYLCASSSGLAGGTYNEQFFGPGTRLTVL.

The chain has TRBV25-1 and TRBJ2-6, with D possibly matching TRBD2 (6 bases). CDR1 and CDR2 (germline): MGHDK, SYGVNS. The CDR3 has 17 amino acids. Trimming cost V 1 base and J 3 bases, with 13 bases left between them. CDR3 protein: CASSESPGRGGANVLTF. DNA of the CDR3: TGTGCCAGCAGTGAATCCCCGGGGCGGGGTGGGGCCAACGTCCTGACTTTC.

The chain couples TRBV9 to TRBJ2-7; TRBD1 aligns across 8 bases. The J segment lost 6 bases and the V segment lost 4 bases, leaving 6 bases of the junction unmatched. Germline lookup yields CDR1 SGDLS and CDR2 YYNGEE. This CDR3 contains 13 residues. DNA of the CDR3: TGTGCCAGCAGCCCGACAGGGGTGGGCGAGCAGTACTTC. Its translation is CASSPTGVGEQYF.

This clone was detected a few times. The genes are TRBV28 and TRBJ2-1; TRBD2 agrees at 7 bases. Looked up from germline, CDR1 is MDHEN and CDR2 is SYDVKM. J lost 10 bases, V lost 6 bases, and 15 bases had no gene match. The CDR3 has 15 amino acids. The CDR3 sequence: CASSWDYPRGREQFF. CDR3 in DNA: TGTGCCAGCAGCTGGGACTACCCCCGAGGTCGCGAGCAGTTCTTC.

The chain uses TRBV10-3 and TRBJ2-1; 10 bases line up with TRBD2. The germline V gene has CDR1 ENHRY and CDR2 SYGVKD. The V gene end was trimmed by 6 bases and the J gene end by 4 bases; junction bases not matched to a gene: 6. CDR3 length: 15 residues. CDR3: CAISASGRDYNEQFF. In DNA, the CDR3 is TGTGCCATCAGCGCAAGCGGGAGGGATTACAATGAGCAGTTCTTC.

The CDR3 sequence is CASSITAGSGNTIYF. The CDR3 nucleotides are TGTGCCAGTAGTATAACGGCAGGGTCTGGAAACACCATATATTTT. The V call is TRBV19, the J call TRBJ1-3, with D possibly being TRBD1 (5 bases). Trimming cost V 2 bases and J 1 base, with 9 bases left between them. CDR1 is LNHDA and CDR2 is SQIVND in the germline V gene (reference sequence). The CDR3 length is 15 residues.

The chain combines TRBV5-1 with TRBJ2-7, with D perhaps matching TRBD1 (6 bases). Germline assignment: CDR1 SGHRS and CDR2 YFSETQ. V was trimmed by 0 bases and J by 2 bases, leaving 12 bases between them. This CDR3 is built from 15 residues. For the CDR3, the DNA is TGCGCCAGCAGCTTGGGCGCAGGGACAACCTACGAGCAGTACTTC. Translating it yields CASSLGAGTTYEQYF.

This clone has only a few counts. The chain uses TRBV28 and TRBJ1-2, with 9 bases fitting TRBD1. V dropped 6 bases and J dropped 0; count of bases not matched to a gene: 8. This CDR3 region has 16 residues. Germline V CDR1 and CDR2: MDHEN, SYDVKM. The CDR3 DNA is TGTGCCAGCAGATTGACAGGGGGTAAAGCTAACTATGGCTACACCTTC. This codes for CASRLTGGKANYGYTF.

The V call is TRBV24-1, the J call TRBJ2-7, with 8 bases matching TRBD2. Germline CDR1 and CDR2: KGHDR and SFDVKD. Losses at the gene ends were 3 bases for V and 4 bases for J; bases not matched to a gene: 1. This CDR3 region has 13 residues. The CDR3 DNA follows: TGTGCCACCAGTGATGAGCGGGGGTACGAGCAGTACTTC. Translation: CATSDERGYEQYF.

This chain uses TRBV15 with TRBJ2-7; TRBD2 matches at 10 bases. Germline V lookup: CDR1 LNHNV, CDR2 YYDKDF (reference sequence). V lost 0 bases to trimming and J lost 6 bases; unmatched junction nucleotides: 5. This CDR3 contains 15 residues. CDR3 in DNA: TGTGCCACCAGCAGAGATAGTACTAGCGGGGTCGAGCAGTACTTC. It codes for CATSRDSTSGVEQYF.